One and the same sample provided the 8 T cell receptor beta chains below, sequenced in a study of cytomegalovirus exposure and HLA in healthy donors. It was with 60 Vbeta and 13 Jbeta primers that the PCR ran. Libraries were prepared by immunoSEQ multiplex PCR; TCRdb keeps only in-frame clonotypes and omits some of them. The sample comprises 110,000 to 150,000 clones, 70% to 80% of which are singletons, and approximately 4% rests with the top ten. The sequenced sample consisted of PBMCs. The receptors were gathered from a man aged 18 to 30 in good health and CMV-seronegative.

The chain links TRBV6-4 to TRBJ2-1, with TRBD1 as a possible D gene (5 bases). CDR3 length: 13 amino acids. Germline CDR1 reads MRHNA; CDR2 reads SNTAGT. The germline V and J ends were trimmed by 3 bases and 2 bases, with 5 bases remaining between them. This chain's CDR3 is CASSEDTYNEQFF. The CDR3 region has the DNA TGTGCCAGCAGTGAGGACACCTACAATGAGCAGTTCTTC.

This clone was seen a single time. The gene calls are TRBV19 and TRBJ1-4; 8 nucleotides align to TRBD1. In germline, CDR1 is LNHDA, CDR2 SQIVND (reference sequence). The CDR3 totals 16 residues. V shed 2 bases and J 5 bases; nucleotides not matched to a gene: 7. This chain's CDR3 is CASSISRTGLNEKLFF. The CDR3 DNA is TGTGCCAGTAGTATATCGAGGACAGGGCTGAATGAAAAACTGTTTTTT.

The chain has TRBV6-5 and TRBJ2-7, with D possibly TRBD1 on 5 matching bases. The V gene lost 4 bases and the J gene lost 2 bases, with 6 bases spanning the gap. CDR1 and CDR2 (germline): MNHEY, SVGAGI. The CDR3 length is 12 residues. The DNA of the CDR3 is TGTGCCAGCAGTTCGACAGCCTACGAGCAGTACTTC. Translated: CASSSTAYEQYF.

The rearrangement links TRBV4-1 to TRBJ2-7; TRBD1 aligns across 11 bases. The CDR3 loop spans 17 amino acids. The germline V gene encodes CDR1 MGHRA and CDR2 YSYEKL. The V gene end was trimmed by 0 bases and the J gene end by 3 bases; junction bases not matched to a gene: 7. The CDR3 DNA reads TGCGCCAGCAGCCAAGATGGGAGTGGGACAGGGGGCTACGAGCAGTACTTC. As protein: CASSQDGSGTGGYEQYF.

V gene TRBV4-1 combines with J gene TRBJ2-7; possible D gene TRBD1, 6 bases. With 0 bases removed from V and 2 bases from J, the gap between germline ends came to 11 bases. This CDR3 is 15 amino acids long. Germline V gene sequence: CDR1 MGHRA, CDR2 YSYEKL. CDR3 protein: CASSQDRTGPYEQYF. CDR3 nucleotides: TGCGCCAGCAGCCAAGATCGCACAGGGCCCTACGAGCAGTACTTC.

The rearrangement links TRBV28 to TRBJ1-5; 9 bases match TRBD1. Germline assignment: CDR1 MDHEN and CDR2 SYDVKM. The CDR3 covers 15 residues. The V and J ends lost 2 bases and 8 bases, in that order; junction bases with no gene match: 7. CDR3 loop: CASSLKGQGRKPQHF. In nucleotides, the CDR3 is TGTGCCAGCAGTTTAAAGGGACAGGGCCGTAAGCCCCAGCATTTT.

This chain links TRBV4-2 with TRBJ2-3; D possibly corresponds to TRBD2 (6 bases). The V gene lost 0 bases and the J gene lost 7 bases, with 17 bases spanning the gap. There are 16 residues in the CDR3. The germline gives CDR1 LGHNA, CDR2 YNFKEQ. The CDR3 spells CASSQERDLKGYTQYF. The DNA of the CDR3 is TGTGCCAGCAGCCAAGAGCGGGACTTAAAGGGGTATACGCAGTATTTT.

The J gene is TRBJ2-7, the V gene TRBV18; D might be TRBD1 (5 bases). Germline CDR1 and CDR2: KGHSH and LQKENI. The CDR3 is 15 residues long. The V and J ends lost 3 bases and 4 bases respectively, with 16 bases between them. The CDR3 reads CASSPMAGKDYEQYF. For the CDR3, the DNA is TGTGCCAGCTCACCGATGGCAGGGAAAGATTACGAGCAGTACTTC.